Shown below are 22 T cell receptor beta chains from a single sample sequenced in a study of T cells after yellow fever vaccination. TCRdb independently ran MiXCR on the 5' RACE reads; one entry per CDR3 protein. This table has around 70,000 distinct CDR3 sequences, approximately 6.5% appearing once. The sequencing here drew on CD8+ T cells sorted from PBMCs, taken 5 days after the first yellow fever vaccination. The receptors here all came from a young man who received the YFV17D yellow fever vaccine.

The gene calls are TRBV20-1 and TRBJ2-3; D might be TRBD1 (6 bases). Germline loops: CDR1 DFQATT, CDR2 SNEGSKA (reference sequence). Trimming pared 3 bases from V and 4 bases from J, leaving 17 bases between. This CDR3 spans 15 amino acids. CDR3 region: CSARDLKGVADTQYF. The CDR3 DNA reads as TGCAGTGCTAGGGATCTCAAGGGGGTGGCAGATACGCAGTATTTT.

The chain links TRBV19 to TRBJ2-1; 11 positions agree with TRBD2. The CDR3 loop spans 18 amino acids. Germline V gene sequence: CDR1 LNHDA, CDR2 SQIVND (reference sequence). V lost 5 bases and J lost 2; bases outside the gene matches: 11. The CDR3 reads CASSLLAGVLRPYNEQFF. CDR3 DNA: TGTGCCAGTAGTCTACTAGCGGGGGTCCTTAGGCCCTACAATGAGCAGTTCTTC.

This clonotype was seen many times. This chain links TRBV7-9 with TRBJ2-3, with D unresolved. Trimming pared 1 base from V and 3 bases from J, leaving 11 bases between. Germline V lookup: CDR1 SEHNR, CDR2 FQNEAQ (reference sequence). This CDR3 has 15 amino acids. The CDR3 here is CASSLVVSSTDTQYF. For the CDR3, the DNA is TGTGCCAGCAGCTTAGTTGTCAGTTCGACAGATACGCAGTATTTT.

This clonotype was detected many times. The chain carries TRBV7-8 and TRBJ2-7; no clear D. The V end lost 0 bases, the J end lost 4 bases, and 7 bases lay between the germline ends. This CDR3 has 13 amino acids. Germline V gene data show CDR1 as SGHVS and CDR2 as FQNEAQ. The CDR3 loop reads CASSLAYIYEQYV. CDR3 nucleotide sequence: TGTGCCAGCAGCTTAGCGTACATTTACGAGCAGTACGTC.

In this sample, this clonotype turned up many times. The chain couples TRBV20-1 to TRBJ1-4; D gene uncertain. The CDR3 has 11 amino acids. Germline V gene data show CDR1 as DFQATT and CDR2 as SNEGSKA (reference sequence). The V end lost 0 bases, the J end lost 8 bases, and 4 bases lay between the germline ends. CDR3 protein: CSARDMEKLFF. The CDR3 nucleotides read TGCAGTGCTAGAGATATGGAAAAACTGTTTTTT.

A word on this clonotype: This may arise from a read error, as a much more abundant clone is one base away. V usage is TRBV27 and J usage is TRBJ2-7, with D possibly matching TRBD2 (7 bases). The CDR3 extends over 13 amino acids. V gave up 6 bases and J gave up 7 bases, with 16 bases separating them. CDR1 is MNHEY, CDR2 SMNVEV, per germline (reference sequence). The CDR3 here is CASSSRGRWEQYV. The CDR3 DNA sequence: TGTGCCAGCAGCTCGCGGGGGCGGTGGGAGCAGTACGTC.

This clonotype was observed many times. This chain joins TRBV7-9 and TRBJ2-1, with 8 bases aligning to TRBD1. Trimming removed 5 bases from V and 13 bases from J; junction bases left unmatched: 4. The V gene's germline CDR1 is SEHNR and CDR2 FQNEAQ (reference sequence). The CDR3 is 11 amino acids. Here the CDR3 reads CASSTDRGQFF. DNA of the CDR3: TGTGCCAGCAGCACCGACAGGGGTCAGTTCTTC. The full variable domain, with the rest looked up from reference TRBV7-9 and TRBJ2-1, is DTGVSQNPRHKITKRGQNVTFRCDPISEHNRLYWYRQTLGQGPEFLTYFQNEAQLEKSRLLSDRFSAERPKGSFSTLEIQRTEQGDSAMYLCASSTDRGQFFGPGTRLTVL.

The CDR3 is CASSSVEGGYTEAFF. Written as DNA, the CDR3 is TGTGCCAGCAGTTCCGTGGAGGGGGGGTACACTGAAGCTTTCTTT. The V gene is TRBV7-9, the J gene TRBJ1-1; maybe TRBD1 (6 bases). This CDR3 spans 15 amino acids. Germline V gives CDR1 SEHNR, CDR2 FQNEAQ (reference sequence). The V gene lost 6 bases and the J gene lost 3 bases, with 17 bases spanning the gap.

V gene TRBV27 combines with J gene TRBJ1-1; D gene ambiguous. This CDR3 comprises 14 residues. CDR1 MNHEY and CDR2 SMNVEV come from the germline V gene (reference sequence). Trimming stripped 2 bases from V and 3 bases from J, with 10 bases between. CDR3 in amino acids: CASSLTARDTEAFF. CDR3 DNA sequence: TGTGCCAGCAGTTTAACAGCCCGGGACACTGAAGCTTTCTTT.

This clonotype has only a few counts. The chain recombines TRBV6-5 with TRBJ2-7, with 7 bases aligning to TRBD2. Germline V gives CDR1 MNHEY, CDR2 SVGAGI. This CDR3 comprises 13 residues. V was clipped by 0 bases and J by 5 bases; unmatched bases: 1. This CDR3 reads CASSYSGRDEQYF. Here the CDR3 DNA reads TGTGCCAGCAGTTACTCGGGGAGGGACGAGCAGTACTTC.

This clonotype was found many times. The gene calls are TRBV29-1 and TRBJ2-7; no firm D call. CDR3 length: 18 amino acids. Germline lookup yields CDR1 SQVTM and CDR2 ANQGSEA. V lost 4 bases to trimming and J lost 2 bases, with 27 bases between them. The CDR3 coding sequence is TGCAGCGTTGGAACGCGAGATTACAGTACGCGAAGGGCCTACGAGCAGTACTTC. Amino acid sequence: CSVGTRDYSTRRAYEQYF.

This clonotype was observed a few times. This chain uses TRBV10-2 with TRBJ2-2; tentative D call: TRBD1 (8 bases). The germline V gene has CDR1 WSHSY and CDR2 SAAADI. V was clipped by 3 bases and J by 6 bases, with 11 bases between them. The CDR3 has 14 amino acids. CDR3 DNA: TGCGCCAGCAGTGAAACAGGGGGGGCCGGGGAGCTGTTTTTT. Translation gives CASSETGGAGELFF.

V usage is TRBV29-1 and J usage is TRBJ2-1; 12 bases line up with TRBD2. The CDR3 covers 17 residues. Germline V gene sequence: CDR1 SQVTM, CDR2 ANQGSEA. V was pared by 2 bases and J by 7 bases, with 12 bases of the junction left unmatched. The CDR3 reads CSVEKLAGGRRDNEQFF. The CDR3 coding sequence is TGCAGCGTTGAAAAACTAGCGGGGGGCCGCCGAGATAATGAGCAGTTCTTC.

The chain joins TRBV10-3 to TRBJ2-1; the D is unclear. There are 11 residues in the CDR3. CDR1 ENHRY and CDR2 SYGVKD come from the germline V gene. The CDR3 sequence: CVIRLDNEQFF. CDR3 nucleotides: TGTGTCATTCGACTCGACAATGAGCAGTTCTTC.

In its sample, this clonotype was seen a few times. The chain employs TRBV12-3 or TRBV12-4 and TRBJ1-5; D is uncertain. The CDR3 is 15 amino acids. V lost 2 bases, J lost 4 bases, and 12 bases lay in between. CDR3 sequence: CASSLTMGPNQPQHF. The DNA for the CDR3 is TGTGCCAGCAGTTTAACCATGGGCCCGAATCAGCCCCAGCATTTT.

The CDR3 coding sequence is TGTGCCAGCAACCTCAGGCTCGGGGACAGGGTCACAGATACGCAGTATTTT. It translates to CASNLRLGDRVTDTQYF. V usage is TRBV7-9 and J usage is TRBJ2-3; 9 bases fit TRBD1. In germline, CDR1 is SEHNR, CDR2 FQNEAQ (reference sequence). The CDR3 runs 17 residues. Trimming at V came to 7 bases and at J to 2 bases, leaving 13 bases not matched to a gene. The full variable domain, its missing parts supplied by reference TRBV7-9 and TRBJ2-3, is DTGVSQNPRHKITKRGQNVTFRCDPISEHNRLYWYRQTLGQGPEFLTYFQNEAQLEKSRLLSDRFSAERPKGSFSTLEIQRTEQGDSAMYLCASNLRLGDRVTDTQYFGPGTRLTVL.

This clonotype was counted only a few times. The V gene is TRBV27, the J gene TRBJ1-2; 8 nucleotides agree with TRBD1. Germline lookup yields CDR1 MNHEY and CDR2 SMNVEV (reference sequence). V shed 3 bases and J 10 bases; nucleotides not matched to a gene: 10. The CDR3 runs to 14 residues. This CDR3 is CASSFGQGYDDYTF. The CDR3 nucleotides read TGTGCCAGCAGTTTTGGACAGGGATATGATGACTACACCTTC.

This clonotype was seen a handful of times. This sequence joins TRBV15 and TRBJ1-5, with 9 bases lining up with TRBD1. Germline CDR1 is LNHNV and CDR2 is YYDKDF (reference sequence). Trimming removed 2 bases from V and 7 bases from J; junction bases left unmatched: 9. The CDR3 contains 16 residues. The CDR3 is CATSRYGQGLDQPQHF. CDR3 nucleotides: TGTGCCACCAGCAGATACGGACAGGGGTTGGACCAGCCCCAGCATTTT.

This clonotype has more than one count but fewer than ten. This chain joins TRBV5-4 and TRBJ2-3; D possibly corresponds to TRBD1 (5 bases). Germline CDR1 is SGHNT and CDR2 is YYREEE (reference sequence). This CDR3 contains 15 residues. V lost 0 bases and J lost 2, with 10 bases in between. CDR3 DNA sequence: TGTGCCAGCAGCTTGGTTCAGGGCGCCACAGATACGCAGTATTTT. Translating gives CASSLVQGATDTQYF.

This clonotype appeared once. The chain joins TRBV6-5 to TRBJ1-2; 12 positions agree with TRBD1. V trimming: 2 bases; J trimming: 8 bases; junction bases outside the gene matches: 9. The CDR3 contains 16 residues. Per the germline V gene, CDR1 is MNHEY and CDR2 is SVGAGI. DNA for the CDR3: TGTGCCAGCAGTTACGAGCGGGACAGGGGGCTTGGCGGCTACACCTTC. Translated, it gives CASSYERDRGLGGYTF.

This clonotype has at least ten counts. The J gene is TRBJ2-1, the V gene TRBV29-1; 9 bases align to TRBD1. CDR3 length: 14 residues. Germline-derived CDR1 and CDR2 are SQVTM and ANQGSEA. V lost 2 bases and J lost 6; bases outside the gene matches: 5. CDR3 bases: TGCAGCGTTGAAAGACAGGGGGTCTCCAATGAGCAGTTCTTC. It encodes CSVERQGVSNEQFF.

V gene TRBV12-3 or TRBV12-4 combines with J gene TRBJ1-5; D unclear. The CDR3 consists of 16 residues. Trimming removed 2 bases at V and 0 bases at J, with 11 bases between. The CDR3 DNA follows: TGTGCCAGCAGTTTAAGGGAGGTCTATAGCAATCAGCCCCAGCATTTT. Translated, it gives CASSLREVYSNQPQHF.